These 10 T cell receptor beta chains were sequenced from one sample in a study of cytomegalovirus exposure and HLA in healthy donors. PCR amplification relied on 60 Vbeta primers (plus 13 Jbeta primers). Repertoires were generated with immunoSEQ multiplex PCR, while TCRdb's copy carries only in-frame clones and drops some. This sample yields roughly 150,000 clones, of which 70% are seen a single time; 2% to 2.5% belongs to the top ten. Specimen: PBMCs. The receptors derive from a woman in her sixties or seventies in good health and CMV-seropositive.

V gene TRBV2 combines with J gene TRBJ1-4; D is uncertain. The V gene's germline CDR1 is SNHLY and CDR2 FYNNEI. V dropped 10 bases and J dropped 7 bases, with 13 bases sitting between them. The CDR3 consists of 12 residues. This CDR3 reads CATSRGFEKLFF. CDR3 sequence (DNA): TGTGCCACCTCGCGCGGATTTGAAAAACTGTTTTTT.

CDR3 DNA sequence: TGTGCCAGCAGCTTTGGTTTGGGGGAGGTTCCAGATACGCAGTATTTT. Translated, it gives CASSFGLGEVPDTQYF. The chain joins TRBV13 to TRBJ2-3; possibly TRBD2 for D (6 bases). Trimming pared 3 bases from V and 4 bases from J, leaving 17 bases between. CDR1 and CDR2 from the germline V gene are PRHDT and FYEKMQ (reference sequence). This CDR3 has 16 amino acids.

The J gene is TRBJ2-1, the V gene TRBV12-5, with no clear D. V lost 6 bases and J lost 7, with 10 bases in between. The CDR3 runs to 12 residues. CDR1 LGHNT and CDR2 FRNRAP come from the germline V gene. The CDR3 protein is CASGKLRNEQFF. The CDR3 DNA reads as TGTGCTAGTGGGAAGCTTCGTAATGAGCAGTTCTTC.

The V call is TRBV18, the J call TRBJ2-1; 8 nucleotides align to TRBD2. The CDR3 extends over 18 amino acids. In germline, CDR1 is KGHSH, CDR2 LQKENI. Trimming cost V 0 bases and J 6 bases; bases outside gene matches: 13. The CDR3 protein is CASSPPDSGTRRFNEQFF. CDR3 sequence (DNA): TGTGCCAGCTCACCACCGGATAGCGGGACCCGAAGATTCAATGAGCAGTTCTTC.

The rearrangement joins TRBV18 to TRBJ1-1, with 7 bases that match TRBD1. The V gene's germline CDR1 is KGHSH and CDR2 LQKENI. This CDR3 is built from 17 residues. V gave up 4 bases and J gave up 0 bases; unmatched junction bases: 11. The CDR3 region is CASSLARGRGMNTEAFF. The CDR3, as DNA: TGTGCCAGCTCACTCGCGAGGGGGCGAGGGATGAACACTGAAGCTTTCTTT.

This chain uses TRBV6-5 with TRBJ2-1; D ambiguous. V was trimmed by 1 base and J by 5 bases, leaving 3 bases between them. The CDR3 loop spans 12 amino acids. CDR1 MNHEY and CDR2 SVGAGI come from the germline V gene. Here the CDR3 reads CASSYLNNEQFF. CDR3 sequence (DNA): TGTGCCAGCAGTTACTTAAACAATGAGCAGTTCTTC.

The V call is TRBV27, the J call TRBJ2-7, with D possibly matching TRBD1 (5 bases). Trimming removed 4 bases at V and 6 bases at J, with 22 bases between. Germline loops: CDR1 MNHEY, CDR2 SMNVEV (reference sequence). The CDR3 totals 16 residues. For the CDR3, the DNA is TGTGCCAGCAGTTACATAAGGACACCCCTAATGGGCGAGCAGTACTTC. Translated, it gives CASSYIRTPLMGEQYF.

The V gene is TRBV5-1, the J gene TRBJ2-7; TRBD1 matches 7 bases. Unmatched junction bases numbered 4, after V lost 4 bases and J lost 3 bases. This CDR3 spans 13 amino acids. Germline CDR1 SGHRS, CDR2 YFSETQ. CDR3 amino acids: CASSVDRSYEQYF. CDR3 bases: TGCGCCAGCAGCGTGGACAGGAGCTACGAGCAGTACTTC.

The CDR3 protein is CASSRDMGDEQFF. The CDR3 region has the DNA TGTGCCAGCAGCCGGGACATGGGGGATGAGCAGTTCTTC. This chain links TRBV5-6 with TRBJ2-1; a weak D match, TRBD1 (6 bases). The CDR3 is 13 residues long. Germline V gene data show CDR1 as SGHDT and CDR2 as YYEEEE. V gave up 4 bases and J gave up 8 bases, with 13 bases separating them.

The chain is built from TRBV7-2 and TRBJ1-1; 8 nucleotides match TRBD1. The ends lost 1 base at V and 1 base at J; junction bases unmatched: 5. This CDR3 has 16 residues. The germline V gene has CDR1 SGHTA and CDR2 FQGNSA. The CDR3: CASSLGDRHKNTEAFF. In DNA, the CDR3 is TGTGCCAGCAGCTTAGGGGACAGGCATAAGAACACTGAAGCTTTCTTT. The whole variable domain, filled in from reference TRBV7-2 and TRBJ1-1, reads GAGVSQSPSNKVTEKGKDVELRCDPISGHTALYWYRQSLGQGLEFLIYFQGNSAPDKSGLPSDRFSAERTGGSVSTLTIQRTQQEDSAVYLCASSLGDRHKNTEAFFGQGTRLTVV.